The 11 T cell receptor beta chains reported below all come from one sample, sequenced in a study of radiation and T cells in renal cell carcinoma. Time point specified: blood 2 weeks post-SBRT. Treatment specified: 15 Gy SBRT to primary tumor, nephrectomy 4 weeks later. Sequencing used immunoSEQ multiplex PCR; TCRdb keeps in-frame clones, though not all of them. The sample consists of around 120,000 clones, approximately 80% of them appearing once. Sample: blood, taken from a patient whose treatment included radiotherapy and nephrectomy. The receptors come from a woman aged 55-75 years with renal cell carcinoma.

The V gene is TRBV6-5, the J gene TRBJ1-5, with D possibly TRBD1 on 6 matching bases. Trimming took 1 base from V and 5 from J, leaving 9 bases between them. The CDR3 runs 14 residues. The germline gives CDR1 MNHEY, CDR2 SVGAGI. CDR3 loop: CASSYYRADQPQHF. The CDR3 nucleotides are TGTGCCAGCAGTTACTACAGGGCGGATCAGCCCCAGCATTTT.

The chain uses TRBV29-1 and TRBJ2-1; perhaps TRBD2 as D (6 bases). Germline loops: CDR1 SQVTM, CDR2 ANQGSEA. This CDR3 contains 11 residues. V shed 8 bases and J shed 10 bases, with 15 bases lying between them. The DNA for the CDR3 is TGCAGCTCACGGGACTCTCTAGAGCAGTTCTTC. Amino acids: CSSRDSLEQFF.

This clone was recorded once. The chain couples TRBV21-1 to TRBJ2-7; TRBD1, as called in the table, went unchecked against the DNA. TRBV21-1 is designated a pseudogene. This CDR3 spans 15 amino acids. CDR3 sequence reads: CASSKAGTAPYEQYF. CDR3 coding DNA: TGTGCCAGCAGCAAAGCCGGGACAGCCCCCTACGAGCAGTACTTC.

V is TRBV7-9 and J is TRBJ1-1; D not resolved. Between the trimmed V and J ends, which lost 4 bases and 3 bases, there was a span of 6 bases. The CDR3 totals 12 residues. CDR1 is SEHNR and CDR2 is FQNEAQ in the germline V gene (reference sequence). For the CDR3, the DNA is TGTGCCAGCAGCTCCGCCCACACTGAAGCTTTCTTT. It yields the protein CASSSAHTEAFF.

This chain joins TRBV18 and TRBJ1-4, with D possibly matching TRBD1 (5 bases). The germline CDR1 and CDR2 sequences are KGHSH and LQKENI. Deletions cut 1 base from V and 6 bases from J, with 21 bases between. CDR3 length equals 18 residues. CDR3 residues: CASSPQSSYGGFHEKLFF. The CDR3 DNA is TGTGCCAGCTCACCACAAAGTAGTTACGGGGGATTTCATGAAAAACTGTTTTTT.

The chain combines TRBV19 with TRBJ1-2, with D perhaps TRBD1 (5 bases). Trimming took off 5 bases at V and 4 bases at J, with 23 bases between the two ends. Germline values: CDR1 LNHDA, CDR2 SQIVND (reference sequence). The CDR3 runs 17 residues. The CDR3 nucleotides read TGTGCCAGTAGTCCCCAGGGTACGTCGGCAGGCCTCTATGGCTACACCTTC. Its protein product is CASSPQGTSAGLYGYTF. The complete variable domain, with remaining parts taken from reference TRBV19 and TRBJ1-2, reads DGGITQSPKYLFRKEGQNVTLSCEQNLNHDAMYWYRQDPGQGLRLIYYSQIVNDFQKGDIAEGYSVSREKKESFPLTVTSAQKNPTAFYLCASSPQGTSAGLYGYTFGSGTRLTVV.

CDR3 residues: CASSPYRGQNTEAFF. Here the CDR3 DNA reads TGTGCCAGCAGCCCGTACAGGGGACAGAACACTGAAGCTTTCTTT. J is TRBJ1-1 and V is TRBV5-4, with 7 nucleotides matching TRBD1. The CDR3 is 15 residues long. Germline values: CDR1 SGHNT, CDR2 YYREEE (reference sequence). The J segment lost 1 base and the V segment lost 4 bases, leaving 7 bases of the junction unmatched.

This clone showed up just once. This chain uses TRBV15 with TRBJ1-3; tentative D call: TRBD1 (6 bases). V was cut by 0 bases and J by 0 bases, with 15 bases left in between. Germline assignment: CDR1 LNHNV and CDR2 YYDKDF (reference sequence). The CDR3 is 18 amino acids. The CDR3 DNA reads TGTGCCACCAGCAGAGACCCGGTGGGGGCGTTCTCTGGAAACACCATATATTTT. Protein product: CATSRDPVGAFSGNTIYF.

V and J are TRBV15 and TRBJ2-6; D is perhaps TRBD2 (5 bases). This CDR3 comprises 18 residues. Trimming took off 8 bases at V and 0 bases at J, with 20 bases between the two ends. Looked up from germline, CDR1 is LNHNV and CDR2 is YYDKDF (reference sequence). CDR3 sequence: CATLGLMAGFSGANVLTF. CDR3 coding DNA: TGTGCCACCCTTGGCCTAATGGCGGGTTTCTCTGGGGCCAACGTCCTGACTTTC.

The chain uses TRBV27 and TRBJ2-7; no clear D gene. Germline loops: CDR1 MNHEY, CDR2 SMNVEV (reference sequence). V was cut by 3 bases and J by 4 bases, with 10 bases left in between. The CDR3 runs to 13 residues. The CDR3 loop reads CASSFEDGYEQYF. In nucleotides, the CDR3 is TGTGCCAGCAGTTTCGAGGACGGATACGAGCAGTACTTC.

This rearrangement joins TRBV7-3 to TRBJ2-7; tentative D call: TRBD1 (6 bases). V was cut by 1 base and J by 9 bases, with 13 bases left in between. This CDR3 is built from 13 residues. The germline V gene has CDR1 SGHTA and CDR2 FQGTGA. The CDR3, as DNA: TGTGCCAGCAGCTTAAAAAATCAGGGGCGGCAGTACTTC. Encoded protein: CASSLKNQGRQYF.